This T cell receptor (beta chain) was identified during a study of blood T cell repertoires in COVID-19. For the study at large: T cells, B-cell-depleted T cells, or PBMCs supplied cDNA or gDNA.

Trimming left V 4 bases short and J 5 bases short, with 14 bases between. This CDR3 spans 14 amino acids. Germline V lookup: CDR1 MNHEY, CDR2 SMNVEV (reference sequence). Here immunoSEQ multiplex PCR was the method, and the copy in TCRdb shows in-frame clones only, minus some. The profile shows around 240,000 clones, 70% to 85% of them singletons. This chain connects TRBV27 to TRBJ1-1; the D gene is possibly TRBD1 (6 bases). The sequencing sample was made of peripheral blood. The clonotype originates from an elderly woman with acute or convalescent COVID-19. CDR3 residues: CASSYRDSGTEAFF. In DNA, the CDR3 is TGTGCCAGCAGTTACAGGGATTCGGGGACTGAAGCTTTCTTT.